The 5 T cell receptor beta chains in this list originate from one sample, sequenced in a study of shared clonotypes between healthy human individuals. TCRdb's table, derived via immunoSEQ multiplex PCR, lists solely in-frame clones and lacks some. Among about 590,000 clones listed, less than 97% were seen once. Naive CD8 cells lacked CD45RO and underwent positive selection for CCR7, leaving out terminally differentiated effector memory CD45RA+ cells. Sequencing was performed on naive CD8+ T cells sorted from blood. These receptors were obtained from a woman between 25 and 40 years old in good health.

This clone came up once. CDR3 protein: CASSPEAGVTDTQYF. In DNA form, the CDR3 reads TGTGCCAGCAGCCCCGAAGCGGGGGTGACAGATACGCAGTATTTT. The chain is built from TRBV7-6 and TRBJ2-3; 8 bases align to TRBD2. The germline gives CDR1 SGHVS, CDR2 FNYEAQ. The V and J ends lost 5 bases and 3 bases, in that order; junction bases with no gene match: 7. There are 15 residues in the CDR3. Based on the CDR3 plus reference TRBV7-6 and TRBJ2-3, the full variable domain is GAGVSQSPRYKVTKRGQDVALRCDPISGHVSLYWYRQALGQGPEFLTYFNYEAQQDKSGLPNDRFSAERPEGSISTLTIQRTEQRDSAMYRCASSPEAGVTDTQYFGPGTRLTVL.

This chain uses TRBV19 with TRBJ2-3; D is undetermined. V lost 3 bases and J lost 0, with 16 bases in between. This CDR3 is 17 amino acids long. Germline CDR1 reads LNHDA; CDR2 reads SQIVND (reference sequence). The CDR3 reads CASSIGAETPSTDTQYF. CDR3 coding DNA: TGTGCCAGTAGTATTGGTGCCGAGACCCCTAGCACAGATACGCAGTATTTT.

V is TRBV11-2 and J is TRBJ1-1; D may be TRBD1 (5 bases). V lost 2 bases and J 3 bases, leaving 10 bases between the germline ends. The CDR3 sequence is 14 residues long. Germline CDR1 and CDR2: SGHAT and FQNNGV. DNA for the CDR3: TGTGCCAGCAGCTTACAGGAGGGGTACACTGAAGCTTTCTTT. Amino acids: CASSLQEGYTEAFF.

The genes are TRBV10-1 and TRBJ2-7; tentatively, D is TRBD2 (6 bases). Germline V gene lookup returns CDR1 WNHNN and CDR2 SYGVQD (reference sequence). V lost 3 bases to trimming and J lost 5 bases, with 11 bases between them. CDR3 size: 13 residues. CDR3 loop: CASSDGTVHEQYF. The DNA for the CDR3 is TGCGCCAGCAGTGACGGGACTGTGCACGAGCAGTACTTC.

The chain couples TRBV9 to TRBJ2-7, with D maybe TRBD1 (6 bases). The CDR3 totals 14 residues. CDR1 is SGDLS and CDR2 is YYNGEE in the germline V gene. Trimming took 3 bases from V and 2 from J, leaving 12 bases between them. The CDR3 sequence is CASSAGDGPYEQYF. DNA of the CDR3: TGTGCCAGCAGCGCAGGGGACGGGCCCTACGAGCAGTACTTC.